Sequencing of this T cell receptor (beta chain) was carried out in a study of technical replicates of blood from a handful of donors. V lost 3 bases to trimming and J lost 1 base, with 12 bases between them. The CDR3 length is 15 residues. From germline, CDR1 is KGHSH and CDR2 LQKENI. The assay was immunoSEQ multiplex PCR, and TCRdb's table has in-frame clones only and misses some. The repertoire holds tens of thousands of clones, with around 89% as singletons. The genes are TRBV18 and TRBJ1-1; D is unclear. The sequence was collected from a human donor in good health. Some clones in this sample may be carry-over from other donors' samples. The sample consisted of PBMCs. Here the CDR3 reads CASSPAGVGNTEAFF. For the CDR3, the DNA is TGTGCCAGCTCACCGGCCGGGGTAGGGAACACTGAAGCTTTCTTT.